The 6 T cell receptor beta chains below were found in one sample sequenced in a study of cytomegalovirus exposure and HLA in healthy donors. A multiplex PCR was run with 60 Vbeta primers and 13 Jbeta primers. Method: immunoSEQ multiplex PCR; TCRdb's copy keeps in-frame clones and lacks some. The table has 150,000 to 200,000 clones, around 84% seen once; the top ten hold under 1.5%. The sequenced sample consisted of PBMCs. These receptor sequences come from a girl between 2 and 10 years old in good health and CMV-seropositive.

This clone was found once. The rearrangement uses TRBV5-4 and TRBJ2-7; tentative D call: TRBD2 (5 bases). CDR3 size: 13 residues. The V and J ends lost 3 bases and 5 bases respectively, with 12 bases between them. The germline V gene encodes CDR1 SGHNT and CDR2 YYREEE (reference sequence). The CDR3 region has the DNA TGTGCCAGCAGCTCCCCCGGGGATAACGAGCAGTACTTC. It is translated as CASSSPGDNEQYF.

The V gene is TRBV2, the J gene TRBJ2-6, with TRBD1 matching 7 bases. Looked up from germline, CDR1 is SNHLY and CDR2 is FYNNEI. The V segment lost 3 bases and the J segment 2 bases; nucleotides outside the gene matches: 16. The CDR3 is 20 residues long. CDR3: CASSEDGTARYPPGANVLTF. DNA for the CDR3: TGTGCCAGCAGTGAGGACGGGACAGCACGATACCCTCCTGGGGCCAACGTCCTGACTTTC.

The CDR3 reads CASRPGQGIHTIYF. In nucleotides, the CDR3 is TGTGCCAGCAGACCGGGACAGGGTATACACACCATATATTTT. V and J are TRBV27 and TRBJ1-3; 9 bases map to TRBD1. This CDR3 comprises 14 residues. Germline-derived CDR1 and CDR2 are MNHEY and SMNVEV (reference sequence). V lost 6 bases to trimming and J lost 8 bases; unmatched junction nucleotides: 8.

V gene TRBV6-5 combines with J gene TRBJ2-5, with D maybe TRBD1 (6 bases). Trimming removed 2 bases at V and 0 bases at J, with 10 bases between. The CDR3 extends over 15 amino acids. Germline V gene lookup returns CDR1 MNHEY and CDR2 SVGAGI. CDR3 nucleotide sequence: TGTGCCAGCAGTTACCAGGGGCGGTACCAAGAGACCCAGTACTTC. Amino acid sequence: CASSYQGRYQETQYF.

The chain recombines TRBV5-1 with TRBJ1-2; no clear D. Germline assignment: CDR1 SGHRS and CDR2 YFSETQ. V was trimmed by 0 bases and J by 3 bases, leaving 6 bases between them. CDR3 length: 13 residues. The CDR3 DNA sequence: TGCGCCAGCAGCTTGGACACCGACTATGGCTACACCTTC. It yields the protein CASSLDTDYGYTF.

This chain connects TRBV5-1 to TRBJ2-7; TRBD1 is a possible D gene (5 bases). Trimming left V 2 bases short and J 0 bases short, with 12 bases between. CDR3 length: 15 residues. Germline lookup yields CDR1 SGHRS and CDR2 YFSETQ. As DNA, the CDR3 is TGCGCCAGCAGCTTTGGGGCAGATGGCTCCTACGAGCAGTACTTC. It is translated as CASSFGADGSYEQYF.